This entry is about one TCR beta chain. Its specific antigen is unknown. Base qualities are missing; no much larger clone stands one base away. Collaborating institutions collected whole blood in K2EDTA tubes following their own protocols. For TCRbeta analysis, collaborators shipped samples in one of three forms: frozen whole blood, isolated PBMCs, or DNA extracted from either of those sample types. TCRbeta CDR3 regions were amplified from genomic DNA by means of the immunoSEQ Assay, a bias-controlled multiplex PCR. As for how the authors treated the data: Within the assay, amplification of reference gene primers was used to estimate how many nucleated cells each sample contained. Sequence reads were collapsed and filtered to measure the absolute abundance of every unique TCRbeta CDR3 rearrangement. Productive Simpson clonality was computed per sample as the square root of Simpson's diversity index over productive rearrangements. TCRdb obtained this table from immuneACCESS and retained in-frame rearrangements with V and J assigned. These tables miss some clones; where compared with another copy, unresolved V genes account for less than half of the shortfall, and the remainder is unexplained. V, J and clone size derive from that table, while D and trimming were established from the DNA sequence. Within this sample are 65,000 to 90,000 clones, with about 83% of them counted one time only. In total, the top ten clones hold roughly 8% of the sample.

The entry originates in a study of blood T cell repertoires in COVID-19 (dated by TCRdb to the early 2020s). Notes on the research overall: Samples covering the acute and convalescent phases of COVID-19 were provided by collaborators in the United States, Italy and Spain. The prospective study material was composed of cDNA or gDNA derived from T cells, B-cell-depleted T cells, or PBMCs. Deeply sampled blood TCRbeta repertoires from subjects exposed to, actively infected with, or recovered from COVID-19 were included in the dataset. A freely available public database, intended as a resource for researchers studying the immune response to SARS-CoV-2, is where the repertoires were released. The samples were drawn from two sources: the first 160 participants of the ongoing ImmuneRACE study, and fewer than 1,500 subjects contributed by 6 global collaborators. A de-identified subject ID, COVID-19 status, age in years and sex were almost always included in the sample metadata. Where HLA class I and class II types were available, the types were taken from metadata supplied by the sample provider, not from assay-based typing. Overall results and qualifications from the work: The quantity of clinical and demographic metadata differed by source and by participant and was supplied without curation.

Trimmed from V: 0 bases; trimmed from J: 3 bases; junction bases lacking a gene match: 7. The CDR3 has 18 amino acids, counting the end cysteine and phenylalanine. Of all the DNA, just the CDR3 is kept, 54 bases in frame from base 1. Based on the germline V gene, the CDR1 and CDR2 sequences are LGHNA and YSLEER. Input material: peripheral blood. This sequence uses TRBV4-3 and TRBJ1-6, with 8 bases matching TRBD1. The receptor's source is a man aged 45-65 years with active COVID-19. The CDR3 region has the sequence CASSQESGQGGYNSPLHF. The bases read TGCGCCAGCAGCCAAGAATCCGGACAGGGCGGCTATAATTCACCCCTCCACTTT.